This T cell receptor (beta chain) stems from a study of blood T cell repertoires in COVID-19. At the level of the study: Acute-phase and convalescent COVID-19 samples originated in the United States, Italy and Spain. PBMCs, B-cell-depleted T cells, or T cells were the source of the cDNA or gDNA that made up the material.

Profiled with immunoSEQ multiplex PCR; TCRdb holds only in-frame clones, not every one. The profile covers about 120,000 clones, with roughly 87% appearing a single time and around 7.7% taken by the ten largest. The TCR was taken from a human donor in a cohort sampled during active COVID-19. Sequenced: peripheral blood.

In DNA, the CDR3 is TGTGCCACCAGTGATTCCGATGGGACTAGCAAGAATGAGCAGTTCTTC. Its protein product is CATSDSDGTSKNEQFF. The chain has TRBV24-1 and TRBJ2-1; 9 bases line up with TRBD2. The CDR3 is made up of 16 amino acids. The V and J ends lost 2 bases and 7 bases, in that order; junction bases with no gene match: 8. The germline CDR1 and CDR2 sequences are KGHDR and SFDVKD.